This T cell receptor (beta chain) was captured by sequencing in a study of identical twins (dated by TCRdb to the mid-2010s). In terms of the full investigation: The study deep-sequenced TCR alpha and beta repertoires from monozygotic twins, unrelated adults of various ages and cord blood to test whether fetal clonotypes persist. To rule out contamination, the twin experiments were replicated at different times with different library preparation protocols. Paper-wide results and their limitations: Out-of-frame TCR alpha sequences shared between twins showed an excess of low generation-probability sequences compared with coincidental sharing between unrelated individuals. Fewer insertions were carried by abundant cord blood beta clonotypes; a weaker similar trend was observed in young adult naive repertoires, while no such trend was observed in memory repertoires. In beta out-of-frame sequences, excess twin sharing was weaker, because having fewer shared sequences lowered the signal-to-noise ratio. Zero-insertion analyses could be partly confounded by invariant T cells such as MAIT and iNKT, although diverse VJ usage argued against such confounding for most clonotypes. Because the same donors could not be followed over many years, the conclusions depended on cross-sectional statistical analysis. In monozygotic twins, out-of-frame TCR alpha sharing was systematically underestimated by recombination models, although the models agreed with sharing between unrelated individuals.

Libraries were made using 5' RACE. The data were produced on an Illumina HiSeq 2000. Template switching added a universal primer binding site, and the final cDNA carried a unique molecular identifier that allowed TCR cDNA molecules to be counted accurately. Specific primers in the conserved constant-segment region were used to synthesize first-strand cDNA for TCR alpha and beta chains. To control for contamination, every cDNA library carried two barcodes: a SMART-Mk sample barcode plus Illumina barcodes. TruSeq adapter sequences and Illumina sample barcodes were added in two successive PCR steps. Sequencing of the TCR alpha and beta cDNA libraries was done on the Illumina HiSeq platform using custom primers. The paper's data handling went like this. Unique molecular identifiers were extracted from raw reads with MiGEC, and CDR3 positions were determined with MiXCR. Recombination models were inferred per individual with the repgenHMM and IGoR tools using an EM algorithm. Shared clonotype analysis was performed with the tcR package in R, normalizing sharing by the product of cloneset sizes. To study raw recombination without the effects of thymic and clonal selection, out-of-frame nonproductive sequences were analyzed. Using fastp trimming at Q25 and MiXCR clonotype assembly, TCRdb reanalyzed the public sequencing data and kept in-frame beta chains. Under each unique CDR3 protein, matching rows form one entry showing the most common genes and DNA. TCRdb, not the authors, supplied the V and J calls. The sample profile shows 1.5 million to 2 million distinct CDR3 sequences; under 35% of them were found once. Together, the top ten hold roughly 0.3% of the sample.

About this clonotype itself: The antigen this receptor binds is unknown. Base-call qualities are not available, and no considerably larger clone is one nucleotide away.

Every donor in the study was a healthy Caucasian. Reading the germline V gene gives CDR1 KGHSH and CDR2 LQKENI. For this chain, trimming is 3 bases at the V end and 0 bases at the J end, and the number of junction bases without a gene match is 1. The CDR3 runs 14 residues from the cysteine to the phenylalanine. The sequence is cut down to CDR3 DNA, 42 bases in frame from base 1. Material for sequencing was cord blood. The sequence joins TRBV18 to TRBJ2-5; TRBD2 fits 7 bases in the junction. This clonotype originated in a newborn girl in good health. The CDR3 is CASSPGLDQETQYF. The sequenced DNA: TGTGCCAGCTCACCCGGACTAGACCAAGAGACCCAGTACTTC.